This TCR beta chain is from a study of long-term antiretroviral therapy in people with HIV. Study-wide findings and caveats: Clonal expansions arising prior to ART prevailed in the repertoire at every time point. Transplant-donor-level diversity was not reached after ART, though diversity increased.

About this clone itself: As yet, its antigen is unknown.

Between the trimmed V and J ends, which lost 0 bases and 3 bases, there was a span of 10 bases. This CDR3 is 15 amino acids long. Germline-derived CDR1 and CDR2 are SGDLS and YYNGEE. Sequencing relied on immunoSEQ assay v3.0, run at survey level. Only in-frame clones appear in the TCRdb table, and some are missing; sequencing was by immunoSEQ multiplex PCR. Counted here are about 20,000 clones, roughly nine tenths occurring once; the ten biggest clones make up about 9.3%. The clonotype originates from a woman in her twenties or thirties with HIV. The V and J genes are TRBV9 and TRBJ1-5, with a possible D match to TRBD1 (5 bases). The input for sequencing was unsorted PBMCs, taken nearly 4.5 years before starting antiretroviral therapy. CDR3 nucleotide sequence: TGTGCCAGCAGCGTAGGGACACTGAACAATCAGCCCCAGCATTTT. It encodes CASSVGTLNNQPQHF. Looking up the rest from reference TRBV9 and TRBJ1-5 gives the full variable domain: DSGVTQTPKHLITATGQRVTLRCSPRSGDLSVYWYQQSLDQGLQFLIQYYNGEERAKGNILERFSAQQFPDLHSELNLSSLELGDSALYFCASSVGTLNNQPQHFGDGTRLSIL.